These 6 T cell receptor beta chains originate from one sample sequenced in a study of CD4 T cells in relation to SARS-CoV-2 and coronaviruses. The data were produced by immunoSEQ multiplex PCR, yet TCRdb's version contains in-frame clones alone and is incomplete. The data contain some 70,000 clones, just over 90% of them singletons. The unexposed donors gave CD4+ T cells in about 2010-2019, prior to COVID-19. Input material: naive CD4+ T cells from PBMCs. Sample subset: naive CD4+ T cells isolated by negative enrichment. The receptors were gathered from a human donor in good health.

The chain is built from TRBV11-2 and TRBJ1-2; no firm D call. The CDR3 contains 12 residues. V was cut by 10 bases and J by 3 bases, with 12 bases left in between. The germline gives CDR1 SGHAT, CDR2 FQNNGV. The CDR3 reads CAISAGDYGYTF. DNA for the CDR3: TGTGCCATAAGCGCTGGAGACTATGGCTACACCTTC.

The sample holds one count of this clone. This chain uses TRBV5-8 with TRBJ2-2; either TRBD1 or TRBD2 may fit D (5 bases each). The CDR3 consists of 15 residues. V was trimmed by 0 bases and J by 5 bases, leaving 11 bases between them. Germline V gene lookup returns CDR1 SGHTS and CDR2 YDEGEE. The CDR3, as DNA: TGTGCCAGCAGCTTGGCGGGGCAGTCTACCGGGGAGCTGTTTTTT. It yields the protein CASSLAGQSTGELFF.

The DNA for the CDR3 is TGCGCCAGCAGTACGTCAAATTCACCCCTCCACTTT. Its translation: CASSTSNSPLHF. The rearrangement links TRBV5-1 to TRBJ1-6; D gene unclear. The CDR3 spans 12 residues. The germline CDR1 and CDR2 sequences are SGHRS and YFSETQ. Deletions cut 5 bases from V and 7 bases from J, with 7 bases between.

The chain couples TRBV27 to TRBJ1-1, with D perhaps TRBD1 (5 bases). Deletions cut 5 bases from V and 1 base from J, with 26 bases between. Germline CDR1 MNHEY, CDR2 SMNVEV (reference sequence). The CDR3 is 19 residues long. DNA of the CDR3: TGTGCCAGCAGTCCGCGGACCACCGAACGAGAGGGACCGAACACTGAAGCTTTCTTT. As protein: CASSPRTTEREGPNTEAFF.

The chain uses TRBV10-1 and TRBJ2-1; D might be TRBD1 or TRBD2, each matching 6 bases. The ends were cut back, 3 bases at V and 5 bases at J, with 17 bases in the middle. The CDR3 extends over 16 amino acids. The germline V gene encodes CDR1 WNHNN and CDR2 SYGVQD (reference sequence). The CDR3 sequence: CASSEGGGNFHNEQFF. The CDR3 nucleotides read TGCGCCAGCAGTGAAGGGGGAGGCAATTTTCACAATGAGCAGTTCTTC.

The chain carries TRBV7-2 and TRBJ1-1; D is uncertain. The CDR3 spans 13 residues. Trimming cost V 2 bases and J 1 base, with 5 bases left between them. CDR1 and CDR2 (germline): SGHTA, FQGNSA. The CDR3 nucleotides are TGTGCCAGCAGCTTACAGGAGAACACTGAAGCTTTCTTT. Protein sequence: CASSLQENTEAFF.